The 10 T cell receptor beta chains given below trace back to one sample, sequenced in a study of cytomegalovirus exposure and HLA in healthy donors. The PCR was carried out with 60 Vbeta primers and 13 Jbeta primers. Repertoires were generated with immunoSEQ multiplex PCR, while TCRdb's copy carries only in-frame clones and drops some. Of 90,000 to 150,000 clones listed, around 70% are singletons. The sample comprised PBMCs. These receptors all come from a woman aged 45-59 years in good health and CMV-seropositive.

The chain recombines TRBV7-2 with TRBJ2-7; D ambiguous. The germline V and J ends were trimmed by 4 bases and 12 bases, with 13 bases remaining between them. CDR1 is SGHTA and CDR2 is FQGNSA in the germline V gene. This CDR3 has 11 amino acids. The CDR3 nucleotides read TGTGCCAGCAGCTCCGACTGGAGACTGTACTTC. Its translation is CASSSDWRLYF.

V gene TRBV30 combines with J gene TRBJ2-7; D gene unclear. Looked up from germline, CDR1 is GTSNPN and CDR2 is SVGIG (reference sequence). V was cut by 2 bases and J by 3 bases, with 11 bases left in between. The CDR3 contains 13 residues. The CDR3 spells CAWSNGVNYEQYF. The DNA of the CDR3 is TGTGCCTGGAGTAACGGAGTCAACTACGAGCAGTACTTC.

The gene calls are TRBV5-1 and TRBJ2-7; 7 nucleotides agree with TRBD1. This CDR3 comprises 14 residues. J was trimmed by 4 bases and V by 0 bases; bases with no gene match: 4. Germline assignment: CDR1 SGHRS and CDR2 YFSETQ. CDR3 sequence reads: CASSLAGGPYEQYF. CDR3 in DNA: TGCGCCAGCAGCTTGGCAGGGGGTCCGTACGAGCAGTACTTC.

The CDR3 region has the DNA TGCAGCGTCACTATGGGAGCCAATGAGCAGTTCTTC. This translates into CSVTMGANEQFF. The chain carries TRBV29-1 and TRBJ2-1, with D tentatively TRBD2 (5 bases). CDR1 is SQVTM and CDR2 is ANQGSEA in the germline V gene. The CDR3 covers 12 residues. Trimming pared 6 bases from V and 6 bases from J, leaving 12 bases between.

Turning to this clone: A read error may produce the germline difference seen at one junction end. This sequence joins TRBV6-5 and TRBJ2-7; D not resolved. This CDR3 is 14 amino acids long. CDR1 is MNHEY and CDR2 is SVGAGI in the germline V gene. The CDR3 region has the DNA TGTGCCGGCAGTTACGGGCAGTTCTCCTACGAGCAGTACTTC. Its protein is CAGSYGQFSYEQYF.

The rearrangement joins TRBV19 to TRBJ1-2; D gene unclear. The V end was cut by 5 bases, the J end by 8 bases, with 21 bases between. This CDR3 is 15 amino acids long. From germline, CDR1 is LNHDA and CDR2 SQIVND (reference sequence). CDR3 sequence reads: CASSEVRGSIDGYTF. The CDR3 coding sequence is TGTGCCAGTAGTGAGGTGAGAGGCTCTATCGACGGCTACACCTTC.

This clone was counted only a few times. The gene calls are TRBV9 and TRBJ1-4; D possibly corresponds to TRBD1 (6 bases). This CDR3 region has 14 residues. Trimming pared 3 bases from V and 5 bases from J, leaving 11 bases between. CDR1 is SGDLS, CDR2 YYNGEE, per germline. Here the CDR3 DNA reads TGTGCCAGCAGCGCGGACAGCTCAAATGAAAAACTGTTTTTT. This translates into CASSADSSNEKLFF. Looking up the rest from reference TRBV9 and TRBJ1-4 gives the full variable domain: DSGVTQTPKHLITATGQRVTLRCSPRSGDLSVYWYQQSLDQGLQFLIQYYNGEERAKGNILERFSAQQFPDLHSELNLSSLELGDSALYFCASSADSSNEKLFFGSGTQLSVL.

A remark on this clone: An end of the junction differs from the germline gene, which may be a read error. Other nucleotide sequences from this sample produce the same CDR3. This sequence joins TRBV5-1 and TRBJ1-6, with 8 bases fitting TRBD1. CDR1 SGHRS and CDR2 YFSETQ come from the germline V gene. The CDR3 has 15 residues. The CDR3 loop is CASSVGTGKNSPLHF. CDR3 nucleotide sequence: TGCGCCAGCAGCGTCGGGACAGGAAAGAATTCACCCCTCCATTTT.

The V and J genes are TRBV4-3 and TRBJ2-1; 9 nucleotides match TRBD1. Germline V gene data show CDR1 as LGHNA and CDR2 as YSLEER. Losses at the gene ends were 0 bases for V and 7 bases for J; bases not matched to a gene: 10. This CDR3 is built from 17 residues. CDR3: CASSQDPNRGLENEQFF. The CDR3 region has the DNA TGCGCCAGCAGCCAAGATCCTAACAGGGGGCTGGAAAATGAGCAGTTCTTC.

V usage is TRBV2 and J usage is TRBJ2-7; 8 positions agree with TRBD1. The CDR3 has 12 amino acids. CDR1 is SNHLY and CDR2 is FYNNEI in the germline V gene. Trimming at V came to 5 bases and at J to 6 bases, leaving 3 bases not matched to a gene. The CDR3 here is CASSLGQGEQYF. The CDR3 DNA reads as TGTGCCAGCAGTCTCGGACAGGGCGAGCAGTACTTC.